These T cell receptor beta chains were read from a single sample in a study of OX40 agonist ivuxolimab in advanced cancers. Here immunoSEQ multiplex PCR was the method, and the copy in TCRdb shows in-frame clones only, minus some. The sample includes around 89,000 clones, approximately 91% of them seen just once. This material consisted of CD4+ or CD8+ T cells sorted from blood, taken in a trial of the OX40 agonist ivuxolimab. These receptors all come from an adult with an advanced solid tumor such as melanoma, head and neck, liver or kidney cancer. Both conserved end residues are part of each CDR3. D genes are given only for firm matches. Some rows have no size entry. The others give once, few or many, or a class for an expanded clone.

>TRBJ1-4|17|NA|TRBV27|NA
TGTGCCAGCAGTCCAACCGGACCCTATGGGACTAATGAAAAACTGTTTTTT
CASSPTGPYGTNEKLFF
>TRBJ2-1|14|NA|TRBV29-1|NA
TGCAGCTTACATACAGGGTCTTCCTACAATGAGCAGTTCTTC
CSLHTGSSYNEQFF
>TRBJ2-7|18|TRBD1|TRBV6-1|NA
TGTGCCAGCAGTGAAAGAGGAGGAGGGACAGGCGATACCTACGAGCAGTACTTC
CASSERGGGTGDTYEQYF
>TRBJ2-7|14|NA|TRBV6-1|NA
TGTGCCAGCTCTTACGGTTGGGACTCCTACGAGCAGTACTTC
CASSYGWDSYEQYF
>TRBJ2-3|15|NA|TRBV4-2|NA
TGTGCCAGCAGCCAAGTGGAGGGCGCCACAGATACGCAGTATTTT
CASSQVEGATDTQYF
>TRBJ2-7|15|NA|TRBV7-2|once
TGTGCCAGCAGCTTTGGGTCGGGGGCGGCCTACGAGCAGTACTTC
CASSFGSGAAYEQYF
>TRBJ2-3|14|NA|TRBV11-2|NA
TGTGCCAGCAGCTTAGTGGAGGGCCTGGATACGCAGTATTTT
CASSLVEGLDTQYF
>TRBJ2-1|18|TRBD2|TRBV9|NA
TGTGCCAGCAGCGTGGACGGTCGGGGGGTTCTTTTTCGGGATGAGCAGTTCTTC
CASSVDGRGVLFRDEQFF
>TRBJ1-1|14|NA|TRBV7-6|NA
TGTGCCAGCAGCTTATTTTCTTTGAACACTGAAGCTTTCTTT
CASSLFSLNTEAFF
>TRBJ2-2|14|TRBD2|TRBV28|NA
TGTGCCAGCACGCCAGCGGGAGACACCGGGGAGCTGTTTTTT
CASTPAGDTGELFF
>TRBJ2-2|14|NA|TRBV6-5|once
TGTGCCAGCAGCTCCGCCGGAAACACCGGGGAGCTGTTTTTT
CASSSAGNTGELFF
>TRBJ2-7|12|NA|TRBV10-1|NA
TGCGCCAGCAGTCTGGGATCCTACGAGCAGTACTTC
CASSLGSYEQYF
>TRBJ1-2|14|TRBD1|TRBV7-2|NA
TGTGCCAGCAGCTCTGACAGGGGGGCCTATGGCTACACCTTC
CASSSDRGAYGYTF
>TRBJ2-5|14|TRBD1|TRBV5-1|NA
TGCGCCAGCAGCTCGACAGGGGTGGGAGAGACCCAGTACTTC
CASSSTGVGETQYF
>TRBJ1-5|14|NA|TRBV18|NA
TGTGCCAGCTCACCAGTGGGGGACGGTCAGCCCCAGCATTTT
CASSPVGDGQPQHF
>TRBJ1-2|17|TRBD1|TRBV5-1|NA
TGCGCCAGCAGCTTGCAAGGAGGGACAGATCAAAACTATGGCTACACCTTC
CASSLQGGTDQNYGYTF
>TRBJ1-2|14|TRBD1|TRBV10-3|NA
TGTGCCATCAGGGCGACAGGGGGCGAGGATGGCTACACCTTC
CAIRATGGEDGYTF
>TRBJ2-7|15|NA|TRBV7-2|NA
TGTGCCAGCAGCTTAGACATGACTCCGACCTACGAGCAGTACTTC
CASSLDMTPTYEQYF
>TRBJ2-5|14|TRBD2|TRBV28|NA
TGTGCCAGCAGTACCGGGACTAGCGCTGAGACCCAGTACTTC
CASSTGTSAETQYF
>TRBJ1-1|14|NA|TRBV7-2|NA
TGTGCCAGCAGCTTATCGGGCCTGAACACTGAAGCTTTCTTT
CASSLSGLNTEAFF
>TRBJ2-7|15|TRBD1|TRBV7-2|NA
TGTGCCAGCAGCCCAATTAGGGACAGGGGGTACGAGCAGTACTTC
CASSPIRDRGYEQYF